The 20 T cell receptor beta chains below come from one sample, sequenced in a study of CD8 T cells in Susac syndrome. Random hexamers were used to reverse transcribe an amount of about 0.45 to 1 ug RNA. In TCRdb, the immunoSEQ multiplex PCR reads were re-called with MiXCR into one record per CDR3 protein. The sample shows 130,000 or so distinct CDR3 sequences, roughly 95% of them seen only once. Source material: CD4+ T cells from PBMCs. All receptors derive from a human donor with Susac syndrome.

The chain uses TRBV20-1 and TRBJ2-7; 9 bases are shared with TRBD2. This CDR3 contains 15 residues. The junction had 8 bases not matched to a gene; V was cut back by 2 bases and J by 3 bases. Germline V gene sequence: CDR1 DFQATT, CDR2 SNEGSKA (reference sequence). CDR3 sequence reads: CSARTGREGGYEQYF. CDR3 DNA: TGCAGTGCTAGAACGGGGCGGGAGGGGGGCTACGAGCAGTACTTC.

The table lists this clonotype with a count of one. In DNA form, the CDR3 reads TGTGCCACCAGCGTCGACAGGGGAGAGGGTCAGCCCCAGCATTTT. It specifies CATSVDRGEGQPQHF. The rearrangement links TRBV15 to TRBJ1-5; the match to TRBD1 covers 8 bases. Unmatched junction bases numbered 9, after V lost 5 bases and J lost 6 bases. CDR1 and CDR2 from the germline V gene are LNHNV and YYDKDF (reference sequence). This CDR3 spans 15 amino acids.

The chain uses TRBV7-2 and TRBJ2-3; possible D gene TRBD1, 5 bases. CDR3 length equals 15 residues. Germline V lookup: CDR1 SGHTA, CDR2 FQGNSA. V was clipped by 1 base and J by 2 bases, with 10 bases between them. DNA of the CDR3: TGTGCCAGCAGCTTAGATAGACAGCCCACAGATACGCAGTATTTT. Protein sequence: CASSLDRQPTDTQYF.

The genes are TRBV6-1 and TRBJ1-3, with D possibly matching TRBD1 (5 bases). The germline gives CDR1 MNHNS, CDR2 SASEGT. The CDR3 contains 16 residues. The V and J ends lost 4 bases and 2 bases respectively, with 15 bases between them. The CDR3 is CASSVSGGLAGNTIYF. In nucleotides, the CDR3 is TGTGCCAGCAGTGTCTCGGGGGGTTTAGCTGGAAACACCATATATTTT.

The gene calls are TRBV15 and TRBJ2-3; D perhaps matches TRBD2 (6 bases). The CDR3 has 17 amino acids. The germline V gene has CDR1 LNHNV and CDR2 YYDKDF (reference sequence). The V gene lost 3 bases and the J gene lost 4 bases, with 20 bases spanning the gap. The chain's CDR3 is CATSSTLRDRGADTQYF. The CDR3 DNA sequence: TGTGCCACCAGCAGTACTCTGCGGGACCGAGGGGCAGATACGCAGTATTTT. The full variable domain, with the rest looked up from reference TRBV15 and TRBJ2-3, is DAMVIQNPRYQVTQFGKPVTLSCSQTLNHNVMYWYQQKSSQAPKLLFHYYDKDFNNEADTPDNFQSRRPNTSFCFLDIRSPGLGDTAMYLCATSSTLRDRGADTQYFGPGTRLTVL.

The CDR3 here is CSARSVLAAYNEQFF. The DNA of the CDR3 is TGCAGTGCTAGGTCCGTATTAGCGGCTTACAATGAGCAGTTCTTC. The rearrangement joins TRBV20-1 to TRBJ2-1; a possible D gene is TRBD2 (6 bases). Germline V gene data show CDR1 as DFQATT and CDR2 as SNEGSKA (reference sequence). Trimming shortened V by 3 bases and J by 4 bases, and 16 bases separated the two germline ends. This CDR3 is built from 15 residues.

V gene TRBV29-1 combines with J gene TRBJ2-3; D might be TRBD2 (5 bases). Trimming removed 5 bases from V and 0 bases from J, with 12 bases in between. The CDR3 contains 14 residues. CDR1 and CDR2 from the germline V gene are SQVTM and ANQGSEA. CDR3 sequence (DNA): TGCAGCGTTCCACCGACTACTAGCACAGATACGCAGTATTTT. Translation: CSVPPTTSTDTQYF.

The rearrangement links TRBV28 to TRBJ1-2; D ambiguous. This CDR3 is built from 11 residues. CDR1 MDHEN and CDR2 SYDVKM come from the germline V gene. V lost 6 bases, J lost 7 bases, and 9 bases lay in between. The CDR3 here is CASRGRTGYTF. In DNA form, the CDR3 reads TGTGCCAGCAGAGGCCGGACTGGCTACACCTTC.

This CDR3 is CSVGGDIERGNTIYF. The CDR3 region has the DNA TGCAGCGTTGGCGGGGACATCGAGCGAGGAAACACCATATATTTT. This chain connects TRBV29-1 to TRBJ1-3, with D maybe TRBD1 (6 bases). This CDR3 comprises 15 residues. With 4 bases removed from V and 4 bases from J, the gap between germline ends came to 17 bases. Germline lookup yields CDR1 SQVTM and CDR2 ANQGSEA.

The chain recombines TRBV12-3 or TRBV12-4 with TRBJ2-2; no reliable D call. V lost 1 base to trimming and J lost 1 base, with 7 bases between them. The CDR3 runs to 15 residues. The CDR3, as DNA: TGTGCCAGCAGTTTAGGGGCTGGGAACACCGGGGAGCTGTTTTTT. Translating gives CASSLGAGNTGELFF.

The V and J genes are TRBV7-9 and TRBJ2-3, with D unclear. CDR1 is SEHNR and CDR2 is FQNEAQ in the germline V gene (reference sequence). Deletions cut 1 base from V and 7 bases from J, with 9 bases between. The CDR3 contains 13 residues. DNA for the CDR3: TGTGCCAGCAGCTTAGGGCTGGCGAATACGCAGTATTTT. Its protein is CASSLGLANTQYF.

The chain employs TRBV30 and TRBJ2-1, with 7 bases matching TRBD2. The CDR3 extends over 13 amino acids. Losses at the gene ends were 5 bases for V and 8 bases for J; bases not matched to a gene: 9. Germline V gene sequence: CDR1 GTSNPN, CDR2 SVGIG (reference sequence). CDR3 DNA: TGTGCCTGGTCGGAAGGACTAGTTGATGAGCAGTTCTTC. It codes for CAWSEGLVDEQFF.

For the CDR3, the DNA is TGCAGTGCTAGAGACCAGGGGCACCAGCCCCAGCATTTT. This gives the protein CSARDQGHQPQHF. The genes are TRBV20-1 and TRBJ1-5; D possibly corresponds to TRBD1 (6 bases). Germline lookup yields CDR1 DFQATT and CDR2 SNEGSKA (reference sequence). Trimming took off 0 bases at V and 7 bases at J, with 10 bases between the two ends. This CDR3 comprises 13 residues.

The CDR3 region has the DNA TGTGCCAGCAGCTCCCGACAGAGCTACGAGCAGTACTTC. Translating gives CASSSRQSYEQYF. This sequence joins TRBV5-6 and TRBJ2-7; tentatively, D is TRBD1 (5 bases). The V end was cut by 3 bases, the J end by 3 bases, with 10 bases between. This CDR3 contains 13 residues. Germline lookup yields CDR1 SGHDT and CDR2 YYEEEE.

The chain recombines TRBV12-3 or TRBV12-4 with TRBJ2-7; 9 nucleotides agree with TRBD2. V was clipped by 3 bases and J by 5 bases; unmatched bases: 5. The CDR3 runs to 14 residues. The CDR3: CASSFGLAIHEQYF. The DNA for the CDR3 is TGTGCCAGCAGTTTCGGACTAGCGATTCACGAGCAGTACTTC.

The chain links TRBV30 to TRBJ2-7, with 7 bases aligning to TRBD1. Losses at the gene ends were 3 bases for V and 9 bases for J; bases not matched to a gene: 14. The CDR3 consists of 14 residues. Germline values: CDR1 GTSNPN, CDR2 SVGIG (reference sequence). CDR3 region: CAWSAYRQGWGQYF. DNA for the CDR3: TGTGCCTGGAGCGCTTACCGACAGGGCTGGGGGCAGTACTTC.

The chain joins TRBV20-1 to TRBJ2-1; D is uncertain. Between the trimmed V and J ends, which lost 6 bases and 3 bases, there was a span of 9 bases. Per germline, CDR1 DFQATT and CDR2 SNEGSKA (reference sequence). The CDR3 is 12 amino acids. The CDR3 spells CSAPTDYNEQFF. As DNA, the CDR3 is TGCAGTGCCCCGACTGACTACAATGAGCAGTTCTTC.

J is TRBJ2-3 and V is TRBV9; D is undetermined. The CDR3 sequence is 14 residues long. Germline loops: CDR1 SGDLS, CDR2 YYNGEE. Trimming cost V 0 bases and J 0 bases, with 5 bases left between them. This chain's CDR3 is CASSVDYSTDTQYF. CDR3 coding DNA: TGTGCCAGCAGCGTAGACTATAGCACAGATACGCAGTATTTT.

This rearrangement joins TRBV5-5 to TRBJ1-1; D remains ambiguous. Trimming left V 2 bases short and J 2 bases short, with 7 bases between. This CDR3 spans 13 amino acids. The germline V gene has CDR1 SGHKS and CDR2 YYEKEE (reference sequence). In DNA form, the CDR3 reads TGTGCCAGCAGCTTCACGTCCAACACTGAAGCTTTCTTT. It is translated as CASSFTSNTEAFF.

The rearrangement links TRBV20-1 to TRBJ1-2; 8 nucleotides agree with TRBD1. J lost 4 bases, V lost 1 base, and 8 bases had no gene match. Germline V lookup: CDR1 DFQATT, CDR2 SNEGSKA (reference sequence). The CDR3 contains 15 residues. CDR3 DNA sequence: TGCAGTGCTAGAGTTCGGCAGGGGGCTATCTATGGCTACACCTTC. Residues: CSARVRQGAIYGYTF.